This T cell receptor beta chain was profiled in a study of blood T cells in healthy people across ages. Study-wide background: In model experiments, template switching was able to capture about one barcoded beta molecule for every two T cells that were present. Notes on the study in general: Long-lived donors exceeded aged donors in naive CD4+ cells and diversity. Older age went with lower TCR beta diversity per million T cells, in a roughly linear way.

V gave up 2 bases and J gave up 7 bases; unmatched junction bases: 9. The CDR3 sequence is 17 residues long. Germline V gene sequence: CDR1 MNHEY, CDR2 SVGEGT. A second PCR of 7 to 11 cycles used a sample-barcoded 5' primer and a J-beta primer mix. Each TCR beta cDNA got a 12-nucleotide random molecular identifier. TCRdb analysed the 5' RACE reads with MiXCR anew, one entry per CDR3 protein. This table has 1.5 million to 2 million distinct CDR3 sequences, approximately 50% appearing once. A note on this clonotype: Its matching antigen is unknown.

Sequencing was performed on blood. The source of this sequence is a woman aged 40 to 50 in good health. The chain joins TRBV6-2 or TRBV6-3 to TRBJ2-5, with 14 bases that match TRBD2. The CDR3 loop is CASSYGTSGGPDATQYF. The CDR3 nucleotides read TGTGCCAGCAGTTACGGGACTAGCGGGGGACCCGACGCGACCCAGTACTTC.